This T cell receptor (beta chain) was obtained from a study of tumor-infiltrating lymphocytes in localized non-small cell lung cancer. Study outcomes and limitations: TCRbeta sequencing showed higher T cell infiltration in tumors than uninvolved lung.

On this clone itself: The antigen is undetermined.

Produced via immunoSEQ multiplex PCR; TCRdb's table is partial and in-frame only. This table holds approximately 11,000 clones, 84% found once. This CDR3 has 13 residues. Trimming stripped 5 bases from V and 8 bases from J, with 18 bases between. The germline gives CDR1 SQVTM, CDR2 ANQGSEA. The chain carries TRBV29-1 and TRBJ1-2; D gene uncertain. The clonotype comes from a human donor with non-small cell lung cancer. The sample consisted of lung tumor tissue. Written as DNA, the CDR3 is TGCAGCGTTCTAGCCGGAGGACTGACCGGCTACACCTTC. Translating gives CSVLAGGLTGYTF.